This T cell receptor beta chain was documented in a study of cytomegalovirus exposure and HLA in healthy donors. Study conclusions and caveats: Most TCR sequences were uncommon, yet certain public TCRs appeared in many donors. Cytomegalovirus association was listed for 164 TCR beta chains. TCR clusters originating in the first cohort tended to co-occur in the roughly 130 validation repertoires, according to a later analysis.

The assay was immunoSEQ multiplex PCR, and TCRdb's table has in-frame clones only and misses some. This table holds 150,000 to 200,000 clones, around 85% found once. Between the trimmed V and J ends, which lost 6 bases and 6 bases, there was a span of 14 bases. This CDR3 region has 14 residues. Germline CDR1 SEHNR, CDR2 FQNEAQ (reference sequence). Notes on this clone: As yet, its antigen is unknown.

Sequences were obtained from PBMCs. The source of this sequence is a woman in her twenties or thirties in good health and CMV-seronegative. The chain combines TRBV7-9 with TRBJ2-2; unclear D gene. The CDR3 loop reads CASRLAGVSGELFF. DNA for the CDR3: TGTGCCAGCAGGCTCGCTGGCGTCTCCGGGGAGCTGTTTTTT.